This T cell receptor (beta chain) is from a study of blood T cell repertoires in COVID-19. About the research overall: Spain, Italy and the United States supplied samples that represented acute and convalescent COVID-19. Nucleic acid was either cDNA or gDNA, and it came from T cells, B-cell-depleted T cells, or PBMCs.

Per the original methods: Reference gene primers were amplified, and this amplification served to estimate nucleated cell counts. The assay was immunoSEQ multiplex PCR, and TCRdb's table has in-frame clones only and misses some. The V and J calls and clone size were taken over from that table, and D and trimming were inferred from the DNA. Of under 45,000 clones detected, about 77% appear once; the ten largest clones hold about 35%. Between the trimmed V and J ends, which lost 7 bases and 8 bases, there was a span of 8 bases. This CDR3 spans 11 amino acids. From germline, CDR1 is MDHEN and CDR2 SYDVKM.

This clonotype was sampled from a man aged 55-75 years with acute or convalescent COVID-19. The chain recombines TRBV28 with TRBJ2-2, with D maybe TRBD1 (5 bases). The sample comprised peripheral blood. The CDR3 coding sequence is TGTGCCAGCACAGGGTCGGGGGAGCTGTTTTTT. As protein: CASTGSGELFF.